This T cell receptor (beta chain) was recovered during a study of human T cells and chemical hapten exposure. TCRdb used MiXCR to reprocess the RACE reads, holding one entry per CDR3 protein. The sample yields 70,000 to 100,000 distinct CDR3 sequences, about 8% seen once. The time point: patch test 1, 2 weeks after DPC sensitization. The treatment denotes: therapeutic diphenylcyclopropenone sensitization with weekly scalp DPC. V gave up 5 bases and J gave up 1 base, with 12 bases separating them. The germline gives CDR1 SGHNT, CDR2 YYREEE (reference sequence). CDR3 length equals 14 residues. On this clonotype: No antigen is known for it.

Notes on the study in general: Patch test score was positively correlated with the counts of TCRs that had expanded at PT1.

The genes are TRBV5-4 and TRBJ1-1; D unclear. The starting material was whole blood, obtained in connection with sensitization to the hapten diphenylcyclopropenone (DPC). The sequence was obtained from a woman in her twenties or thirties with alopecia areata. Some clones in this sample may be carry-over from other donors' samples. DNA of the CDR3: TGTGCCAGCAGGGGCACAAGCAAGAACACTGAAGCTTTCTTT. This encodes CASRGTSKNTEAFF.